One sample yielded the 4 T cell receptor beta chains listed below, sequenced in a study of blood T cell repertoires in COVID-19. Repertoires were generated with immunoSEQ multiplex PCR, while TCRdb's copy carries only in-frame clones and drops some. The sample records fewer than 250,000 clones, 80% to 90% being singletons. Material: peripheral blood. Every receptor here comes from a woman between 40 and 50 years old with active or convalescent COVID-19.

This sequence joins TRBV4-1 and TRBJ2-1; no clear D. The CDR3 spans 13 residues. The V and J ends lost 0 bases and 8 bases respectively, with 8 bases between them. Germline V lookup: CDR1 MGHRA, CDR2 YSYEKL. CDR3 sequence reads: CASSQDVYYEQFF. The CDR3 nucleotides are TGCGCCAGCAGCCAAGACGTGTATTATGAGCAGTTCTTC.

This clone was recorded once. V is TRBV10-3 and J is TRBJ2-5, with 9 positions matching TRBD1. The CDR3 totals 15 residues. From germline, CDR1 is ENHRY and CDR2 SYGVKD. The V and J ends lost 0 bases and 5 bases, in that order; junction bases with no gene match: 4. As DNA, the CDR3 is TGTGCCATCAGTGAGTCAGGACAGGGGCGGGAGACCCAGTACTTC. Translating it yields CAISESGQGRETQYF.

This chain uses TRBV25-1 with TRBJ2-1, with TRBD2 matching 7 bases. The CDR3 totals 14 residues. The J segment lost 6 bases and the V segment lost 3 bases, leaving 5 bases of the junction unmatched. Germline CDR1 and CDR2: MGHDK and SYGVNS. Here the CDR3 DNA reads TGTGCCAGCAGTGATCTCGGGAGGACCAATGAGCAGTTCTTC. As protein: CASSDLGRTNEQFF.

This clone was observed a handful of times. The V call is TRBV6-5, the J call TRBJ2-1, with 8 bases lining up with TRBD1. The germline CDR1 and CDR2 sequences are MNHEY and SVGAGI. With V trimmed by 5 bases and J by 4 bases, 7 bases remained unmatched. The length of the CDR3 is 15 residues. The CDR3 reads CASSLPGTGYNEQFF. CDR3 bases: TGTGCCAGCAGTCTACCCGGGACAGGATACAATGAGCAGTTCTTC.